These 25 T cell receptor beta chains originate from one sample sequenced in a study of T-cell reconstitution after alpha-beta-depleted transplantation in children. Using unique molecular identifiers, the investigators prepared the TCRbeta library. A single record per CDR3 protein comes from TCRdb applying MiXCR to the PCR reads. The sample includes about 610,000 distinct CDR3 sequences, over 9.5% of them seen just once. The sample here was PBMCs from the stem cell graft donor, taken from the stem cell graft. The receptors shown here come from a human donor who donated a stem cell graft to a child with acute myeloid leukemia.

This clonotype was counted at least ten times. This chain links TRBV14 with TRBJ2-3; D gene uncertain. The CDR3 extends over 14 amino acids. Trimming left V 1 base short and J 5 bases short, with 10 bases between. Germline CDR1 SGHDN, CDR2 FVKESK. The CDR3: CASSQAGSRDTQYF. The CDR3 region has the DNA TGTGCCAGCAGCCAAGCTGGTTCTAGAGATACGCAGTATTTT. Filled out from reference TRBV14 and TRBJ2-3, the complete variable domain reads EAGVTQFPSHSVIEKGQTVTLRCDPISGHDNLYWYRRVMGKEIKFLLHFVKESKQDESGMPNNRFLAERTGGTYSTLKVQPAELEDSGVYFCASSQAGSRDTQYFGPGTRLTVL.

This clonotype has only one observation. A single base separates this from a much larger clone, so it may be a read error. The chain uses TRBV4-2 and TRBJ2-7; the D is unclear. Germline V gene lookup returns CDR1 LGHNA and CDR2 YNFKEQ. The length of the CDR3 is 13 residues. The CDR3 sequence: CATSHPKGYEQYF. CDR3 in DNA: TGTGCCACCAGCCACCCTAAGGGCTACGAGCAGTACTTC.

The genes are TRBV7-2 and TRBJ2-7; 7 positions match TRBD2. CDR1 is SGHTA, CDR2 FQGNSA, per germline. There are 15 residues in the CDR3. V dropped 5 bases and J dropped 4; count of bases not matched to a gene: 11. The CDR3 coding sequence is TGTGCCAGCAGCCCCCGAGGCGGGAGTCGATACGAGCAGTACTTC. This translates into CASSPRGGSRYEQYF.

The sample holds a few counts of this clonotype. The chain uses TRBV18 and TRBJ2-7, with 9 bases aligning to TRBD1. Germline assignment: CDR1 KGHSH and CDR2 LQKENI. Unmatched junction bases numbered 5, after V lost 5 bases and J lost 3 bases. The CDR3 consists of 14 residues. The CDR3 sequence is CASSWGQGIYEQYF. The CDR3 region has the DNA TGTGCCAGCTCATGGGGACAGGGAATCTACGAGCAGTACTTC.

This clonotype was recorded at least ten times. The V call is TRBV18, the J call TRBJ2-3; D is ambiguous. Germline V gene sequence: CDR1 KGHSH, CDR2 LQKENI. The CDR3 spans 12 residues. Trimming removed 3 bases from V and 6 bases from J, with 7 bases in between. The DNA for the CDR3 is TGTGCCAGCTCACCGAGCCGGGATACGCAGTATTTT. Its translation is CASSPSRDTQYF.

The chain links TRBV20-1 to TRBJ2-3; 7 bases fit TRBD2. The CDR3 runs 13 residues. Germline V gene lookup returns CDR1 DFQATT and CDR2 SNEGSKA (reference sequence). The V gene end was trimmed by 7 bases and the J gene end by 1 base; junction bases not matched to a gene: 5. In DNA, the CDR3 is TGCAGTGTTTGGGGGAGGGGCACAGATACGCAGTATTTT. The encoded protein is CSVWGRGTDTQYF.

This clonotype has more than one count but fewer than ten. The CDR3 region is CASSLRAGVVPSTDTQYF. CDR3 nucleotides: TGTGCCAGCAGCTTAAGGGCGGGAGTGGTACCTAGCACAGATACGCAGTATTTT. The chain joins TRBV11-2 to TRBJ2-3, with 7 nucleotides matching TRBD2. This CDR3 is built from 18 residues. Germline loops: CDR1 SGHAT, CDR2 FQNNGV. V lost 2 bases to trimming and J lost 0 bases; unmatched junction nucleotides: 11. Drawing the rest from reference TRBV11-2 and TRBJ2-3, the complete variable domain is EAGVAQSPRYKIIEKRQSVAFWCNPISGHATLYWYQQILGQGPKLLIQFQNNGVVDDSQLPKDRFSAERLKGVDSTLKIQPAKLEDSAVYLCASSLRAGVVPSTDTQYFGPGTRLTVL.

This clonotype has ten or more counts. This sequence joins TRBV12-3 or TRBV12-4 and TRBJ2-7, with D possibly TRBD2 on 7 matching bases. This CDR3 has 15 residues. V was trimmed by 5 bases and J by 6 bases, leaving 20 bases between them. The CDR3 spells CASSLGGGDLSEQYF. CDR3 bases: TGTGCCAGCAGTCTGGGGGGGGGCGATTTATCCGAGCAGTACTTC.

This clonotype was seen ten or more times. The genes are TRBV3-1 and TRBJ2-2, with D hard to call. CDR3 length: 13 amino acids. Deletions cut 0 bases from V and 8 bases from J, with 7 bases between. CDR1 and CDR2 (germline): LGHDT, YNNKEL (reference sequence). Written as DNA, the CDR3 is TGTGCCAGCAGCCAAGATAGAATTGGGGAGCTGTTTTTT. Protein: CASSQDRIGELFF.

This clonotype was seen a few times. The CDR3 sequence is CASTKTAGIPGELFF. DNA for the CDR3: TGCGCCAGCACCAAGACGGCGGGAATACCCGGGGAGCTGTTTTTT. The chain couples TRBV5-1 to TRBJ2-2, with D tentatively TRBD2 (6 bases). Deletions cut 6 bases from V and 6 bases from J, with 18 bases between. In germline, CDR1 is SGHRS, CDR2 YFSETQ. This CDR3 contains 15 residues. The full variable domain, completed using reference TRBV5-1 and TRBJ2-2, is KAGVTQTPRYLIKTRGQQVTLSCSPISGHRSVSWYQQTPGQGLQFLFEYFSETQRNKGNFPGRFSGRQFSNSRSEMNVSTLELGDSALYLCASTKTAGIPGELFFGEGSRLTVL.

This clonotype was detected a few times. The V gene is TRBV11-1, the J gene TRBJ1-1; TRBD1 might be the D (5 bases). CDR1 and CDR2 from the germline V gene are SGHAT and FQDESV (reference sequence). The V gene lost 2 bases and the J gene lost 1 base, with 11 bases spanning the gap. The CDR3 runs 15 residues. In nucleotides, the CDR3 is TGTGCCAGCAGCTTAATTTTTGGGGGGAACACTGAAGCTTTCTTT. Amino acids: CASSLIFGGNTEAFF.

This clonotype was found many times. The chain uses TRBV29-1 and TRBJ1-1, with no clear D. The CDR3 spans 14 residues. CDR1 is SQVTM, CDR2 ANQGSEA, per germline. Between the trimmed V and J ends, which lost 3 bases and 3 bases, there was a span of 14 bases. The CDR3 sequence is CSVESKGRYTEAFF. CDR3 sequence (DNA): TGCAGCGTTGAGAGTAAGGGCCGGTACACTGAAGCTTTCTTT.

This clonotype was seen at least ten times. The chain employs TRBV5-1 and TRBJ2-3, with 8 bases lining up with TRBD2. The CDR3 consists of 15 residues. CDR1 is SGHRS and CDR2 is YFSETQ in the germline V gene. V lost 4 bases, J lost 6 bases, and 10 bases stayed unmatched. The chain's CDR3 is CASSAGGSSADTQYF. CDR3 DNA: TGCGCCAGCAGCGCGGGAGGATCTAGCGCGGATACGCAGTATTTT.

This clonotype has at least ten counts. CDR3 sequence reads: CASTLGLYNEQFF. DNA for the CDR3: TGTGCCAGCACCCTAGGACTATACAATGAGCAGTTCTTC. This chain connects TRBV7-2 to TRBJ2-1; D perhaps matches TRBD2 (6 bases). Germline V lookup: CDR1 SGHTA, CDR2 FQGNSA. V was clipped by 7 bases and J by 4 bases, with 11 bases between them. This CDR3 has 13 amino acids.

This clonotype was picked up a small number of times. The genes are TRBV12-3 or TRBV12-4 and TRBJ1-2; no clear D. This CDR3 comprises 15 residues. Trimming removed 5 bases from V and 4 bases from J, with 17 bases in between. This chain's CDR3 is CASSPRRITSYGYTF. CDR3 bases: TGTGCCAGCAGTCCCCGACGGATAACTTCCTATGGCTACACCTTC.

In its sample, this clonotype was seen many times. The V call is TRBV7-2, the J call TRBJ1-1, with D maybe TRBD1 (6 bases). Germline CDR1 is SGHTA and CDR2 is FQGNSA. Deletions cut 5 bases from V and 3 bases from J, with 10 bases between. The CDR3 has 13 amino acids. CDR3 sequence: CASSQGGDTEAFF. CDR3 nucleotides: TGTGCCAGCAGCCAAGGGGGTGACACTGAAGCTTTCTTT.

CDR3 sequence reads: CSARVVGLAGSWFF. The CDR3 coding sequence is TGCAGTGCTAGAGTTGTTGGACTAGCGGGAAGTTGGTTCTTC. The V and J genes are TRBV20-1 and TRBJ2-1, with 12 nucleotides matching TRBD2. V lost 1 base, J lost 15 bases, and 10 bases stayed unmatched. The CDR3 runs 14 residues. Germline V gives CDR1 DFQATT, CDR2 SNEGSKA (reference sequence).

The CDR3 bases are TGTGCCAGTAGCACCCTGGGAGGTGGTCAGCCCCAGCATTTT. Translation gives CASSTLGGGQPQHF. V usage is TRBV19 and J usage is TRBJ1-5, with D uncertain. This CDR3 has 14 residues. The ends were cut back, 6 bases at V and 6 bases at J, with 15 bases in the middle. Germline V CDR1 and CDR2: LNHDA, SQIVND (reference sequence).

This clonotype has ten or more counts. This chain joins TRBV11-1 and TRBJ2-2; perhaps TRBD2 as D (7 bases). The V end lost 5 bases, the J end lost 0 bases, and 19 bases lay between the germline ends. The CDR3 covers 18 residues. Germline V gene data show CDR1 as SGHAT and CDR2 as FQDESV (reference sequence). The CDR3 sequence is CASSLAWGGGTNTGELFF. The CDR3 region has the DNA TGTGCCAGCAGCCTGGCTTGGGGGGGCGGAACGAACACCGGGGAGCTGTTTTTT.

This clonotype occurred many times. The rearrangement joins TRBV6-2 or TRBV6-3 to TRBJ2-2; D gene uncertain. The V end was cut by 6 bases, the J end by 4 bases, with 15 bases between. From germline, CDR1 is MNHEY and CDR2 SVGEGT. The CDR3 has 15 residues. In DNA form, the CDR3 reads TGTGCCAGCAGCCCACTCCATGATATCACCGGGGAGCTGTTTTTT. Protein: CASSPLHDITGELFF.

The V and J genes are TRBV5-1 and TRBJ2-4, with D possibly matching TRBD2 (6 bases). V was shortened by 0 bases and J by 0 bases, with 7 bases between the two germline ends. Germline CDR1 reads SGHRS; CDR2 reads YFSETQ. The CDR3 contains 15 residues. In DNA, the CDR3 is TGCGCCAGCAGCTTGGGCGGGGAAGCCAAAAACATTCAGTACTTC. It translates to CASSLGGEAKNIQYF. Full variable domain (outside the CDR3, taken from reference TRBV5-1 and TRBJ2-4): KAGVTQTPRYLIKTRGQQVTLSCSPISGHRSVSWYQQTPGQGLQFLFEYFSETQRNKGNFPGRFSGRQFSNSRSEMNVSTLELGDSALYLCASSLGGEAKNIQYFGAGTRLSVL.

There are many counts of this clonotype. The J gene is TRBJ2-7, the V gene TRBV6-5; perhaps D is TRBD1 or TRBD2 (6 bases each). The CDR3 has 14 amino acids. V dropped 7 bases and J dropped 6 bases, with 19 bases sitting between them. Per the germline V gene, CDR1 is MNHEY and CDR2 is SVGAGI. The CDR3 loop reads CASTCRGQGCEQYF. The CDR3 nucleotides are TGTGCCAGCACTTGCCGGGGGCAGGGCTGCGAGCAGTACTTC.

This clonotype was observed many times. The V and J genes are TRBV29-1 and TRBJ2-1; TRBD1 matches at 10 bases. The length of the CDR3 is 12 residues. Germline V gives CDR1 SQVTM, CDR2 ANQGSEA. J was trimmed by 6 bases and V by 7 bases; bases with no gene match: 3. For the CDR3, the DNA is TGCAGCGGCCGGACAGGGGGCAATGAGCAGTTCTTC. It specifies CSGRTGGNEQFF.

This clonotype was counted at least ten times. The chain carries TRBV2 and TRBJ2-7; TRBD2 matches 12 bases. V gave up 6 bases and J gave up 4 bases; unmatched junction bases: 7. From germline, CDR1 is SNHLY and CDR2 FYNNEI. The CDR3 extends over 15 amino acids. This CDR3 reads CASRATSGSSYEQYF. The CDR3 DNA is TGTGCCAGCAGGGCGACTAGCGGGAGTTCGTACGAGCAGTACTTC.

This clonotype showed up many times. This chain links TRBV4-3 with TRBJ2-2; D is perhaps TRBD2 (5 bases). The CDR3 runs 14 residues. In germline, CDR1 is LGHNA, CDR2 YSLEER. V lost 4 bases to trimming and J lost 5 bases, with 11 bases between them. The CDR3 region is CASSRATGTGELFF. CDR3 in DNA: TGCGCCAGCAGCCGGGCTACGGGAACCGGGGAGCTGTTTTTT.